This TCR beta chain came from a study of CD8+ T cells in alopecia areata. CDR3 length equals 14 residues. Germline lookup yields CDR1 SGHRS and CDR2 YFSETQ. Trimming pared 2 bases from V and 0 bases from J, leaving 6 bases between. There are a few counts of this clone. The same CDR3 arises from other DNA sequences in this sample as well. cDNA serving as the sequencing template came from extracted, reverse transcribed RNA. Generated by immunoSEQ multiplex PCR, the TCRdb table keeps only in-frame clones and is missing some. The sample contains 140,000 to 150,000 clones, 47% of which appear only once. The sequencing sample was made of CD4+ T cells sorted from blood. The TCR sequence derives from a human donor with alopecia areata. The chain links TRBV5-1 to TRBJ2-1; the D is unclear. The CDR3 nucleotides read TGCGCCAGCAGCTTCAGAGACTCCTACAATGAGCAGTTCTTC. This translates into CASSFRDSYNEQFF.